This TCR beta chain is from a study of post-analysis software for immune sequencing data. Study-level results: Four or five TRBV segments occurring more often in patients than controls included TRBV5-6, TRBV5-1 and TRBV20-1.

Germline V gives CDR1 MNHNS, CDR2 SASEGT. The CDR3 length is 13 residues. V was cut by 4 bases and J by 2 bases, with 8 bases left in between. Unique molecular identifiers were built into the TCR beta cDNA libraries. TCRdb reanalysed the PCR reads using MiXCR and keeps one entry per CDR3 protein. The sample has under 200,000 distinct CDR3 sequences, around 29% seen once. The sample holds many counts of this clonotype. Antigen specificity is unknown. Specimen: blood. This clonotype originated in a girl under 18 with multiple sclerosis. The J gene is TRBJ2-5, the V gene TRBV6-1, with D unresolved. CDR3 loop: CASSGVTQETQYF. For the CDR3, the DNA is TGTGCCAGCAGTGGAGTGACTCAAGAGACCCAGTACTTC.